This TCR beta chain was captured by sequencing in a study of T cells expressing NK-cell markers (dated by TCRdb to the early 2020s). With regard to the full study: TCR beta-chain repertoires were profiled in sorted CD3+CD56+NKG2C+, CD3+CD56+NKG2C- and CD3+CD56-NKG2C+ T-cell subsets from several donors. Seven of the eight sequenced donors were HCMV-seropositive and one was HCMV-seronegative. The study sequenced eight donors, all healthy volunteers chosen at random: three men and five women. Illumina HiSeq 2000/2500, MiSeq or NextSeq was used to sequence libraries as 2 x 150 bp reads.

The full study reports these points: Whether the expanded NKG2C-expressing T cell clones were specific for HCMV antigens remained unclear. Those dominant clonotypes were again the most abundant among CD3+CD56-NKG2C+ cells in a few donors, at roughly 25-60.1%. In more than five donors, the dominant CD3+CD56+NKG2C+ clonotypes ranked among the top 10 CD8+ clonotypes, making up about 1.0-8% of CD8+ T cells.

The CDR3 has 13 amino acids, counting the end cysteine and phenylalanine. The coding DNA is unavailable. HCMV-specific IgG was detected in serum with a commercial ELISA kit to determine HCMV serostatus. Peripheral blood mononuclear cells were isolated from blood by Ficoll density gradient centrifugation. For this clonotype: Its recognized antigen is unknown.

Sequencing was performed on an Illumina HiSeq 2000. TCR beta cDNA libraries were prepared using 5'RACE template switching, which introduced a universal primer site and unique molecular identifiers. cDNA synthesis was primed from the TCR beta constant segment, followed by two successive PCR amplification steps. As for the authors' bioinformatics: Reads were demultiplexed and grouped by UMI with MIGEC, and clonotypes were assembled and quantified with MiTCR. To exclude erroneous sequences, any TCR cDNA sequence not supported by at least two reads was discarded. The tcR package was used for downstream repertoire analysis, and clonotypes were matched across fractions by CDR3 nucleotide sequence plus V segment. Antigen specificity was annotated against VDJdb with VDJmatch, allowing one amino acid substitution in CDR3. With the reads reprocessed by TCRdb, a single entry stands for each CDR3 protein sequence and no DNA is reported. These V and J calls originate from TCRdb's pipeline instead of the authors' own analysis. The data table for this sample lists roughly 390,000 distinct CDR3 sequences. The ten largest account for 9.5% to 12% of the sample.

The receptor chain draws on TRBV21-1 and TRBJ1-5; TCRdb returns TRBD1, unconfirmable since there is no DNA. TRBV21-1 is tagged as a pseudogene. The sequence was obtained from a woman aged 45-65 years in good health. Donor details come from another sample of the same person, matched by shared clones. The material sequenced was blood T cells: a sorted CD56 or NKG2C T cell subset, CD4+ or CD8+ T cells, or bulk PBMC T cells (not recorded which). The CDR3 sequence is CASSTLRTARDDF.